Listed below are T cell receptor beta chains from one sample, sequenced in a study of shared clonotypes between healthy human individuals. This table comes from immunoSEQ multiplex PCR, and its TCRdb copy is limited to in-frame clones, with some not included. The repertoire has millions of clones, more than 80% of them found once; the top ten carry more than 0.12%. Sequenced input: naive CD4+ T cells sorted from blood. These receptors were obtained from a man between 18 and 29 years old in good health. The CDR3 runs from the conserved cysteine through the conserved F or W. The D gene is left open where the match is weak. The size entry is marked missing in some rows and otherwise reads once, few, many or a size class.

TRBV4-3,TRBJ1-4,few,.,15,CASSQDARGGEKLFF,TGCGCCAGCAGCCAAGATGCCAGGGGAGGTGAAAAACTGTTTTTT
TRBV10-3,TRBJ2-5,.,TRBD1,15,CAISEYGQGSETQYF,TGTGCCATCAGTGAGTACGGACAGGGGTCGGAGACCCAGTACTTC
TRBV7-2,TRBJ2-7,.,TRBD1,14,CASSLPGQVYEQYF,TGTGCCAGCAGCTTACCGGGACAGGTCTACGAGCAGTACTTC
TRBV4-1,TRBJ2-3,.,TRBD2,18,CASSHPLSSGSITDTQYF,TGCGCCAGCAGCCATCCCCTCTCTAGCGGGAGTATTACAGATACGCAGTATTTT
TRBV28,TRBJ2-7,.,.,11,CASSSQYGEYF,TGTGCCAGCAGTTCTCAGTACGGAGAGTACTTC
TRBV2,TRBJ1-1,.,TRBD1,13,CASSGQGWTEAFF,TGTGCCAGCAGCGGACAGGGTTGGACTGAAGCTTTCTTT
TRBV10-3,TRBJ2-7,.,.,16,CAIRGGIFATAYEQYF,TGTGCCATCAGGGGGGGTATTTTTGCGACAGCCTACGAGCAGTACTTC
TRBV4-1,TRBJ2-1,.,TRBD1,15,CASSQEGQGYNEQFF,TGCGCCAGCAGCCAAGAGGGACAGGGCTACAATGAGCAGTTCTTC
TRBV5-1,TRBJ2-1,.,TRBD2,16,CASSPSGLEKYNEQFF,TGCGCCAGCAGCCCCTCGGGACTAGAGAAATACAATGAGCAGTTCTTC
TRBV19,TRBJ1-5,.,TRBD1,18,CATTIVPHGQAPNQPQHF,TGTGCCACCACTATAGTCCCCCACGGACAGGCGCCTAATCAGCCCCAGCATTTT
TRBV2,TRBJ1-2,.,.,15,CASSDWAPWHYGYTF,TGTGCCAGCAGTGATTGGGCACCTTGGCACTATGGCTACACCTTC
TRBV10-3,TRBJ2-1,.,.,14,CAISEGTNYNEQFF,TGTGCCATCAGTGAGGGGACCAACTACAATGAGCAGTTCTTC
TRBV28,TRBJ1-5,.,.,15,CASSSSIYSNQPQHF,TGTGCCAGCAGTTCAAGCATATATAGCAATCAGCCCCAGCATTTT
TRBV7-9,TRBJ1-5,.,.,16,CASSLAFSGSNQPQHF,TGTGCCAGCAGCCTAGCATTTAGCGGTAGCAATCAGCCCCAGCATTTT
TRBV7-2,TRBJ2-1,.,.,13,CASSTDRSAEQFF,TGTGCCAGCAGCACAGACAGGTCGGCTGAGCAGTTCTTC
TRBV2,TRBJ2-3,.,.,13,CASSGQGTDTQYF,TGTGCCAGCAGTGGGCAGGGGACAGATACGCAGTATTTT
TRBV5-1,TRBJ1-5,.,TRBD1,20,CASSLGPGQGLAESNQPQHF,TGCGCCAGCAGCTTGGGGCCGGGACAGGGTCTAGCGGAGAGCAATCAGCCCCAGCATTTT
TRBV27,TRBJ2-7,.,.,15,CASSLKASASYEQYF,TGTGCCAGCAGTTTAAAGGCTAGCGCCTCCTACGAGCAGTACTTC
TRBV5-4,TRBJ2-3,once,TRBD2,16,CASSLVLGSGGDTQYF,TGTGCCAGCAGCTTGGTATTAGGTAGCGGGGGAGATACGCAGTATTTT
TRBV30,TRBJ2-6,.,.,15,CAWGGRRYGANVLTF,TGTGCCTGGGGCGGCCGCCGCTATGGGGCCAACGTCCTGACTTTC
TRBV5-6,TRBJ2-2,.,.,13,CASSVGRSGELFF,TGTGCCAGCAGCGTGGGGAGGTCCGGGGAGCTGTTTTTT
TRBV6-6,TRBJ1-4,.,TRBD1,14,CASSLGQGGEKLFF,TGTGCCAGCAGTTTGGGACAGGGGGGGGAAAAACTGTTTTTT